The rows below give T cell receptor beta chains drawn from one sample of a study of shared clonotypes between healthy human individuals. Clones were read by immunoSEQ multiplex PCR, and TCRdb kept only the in-frame ones, dropping some. This sample has under 550,000 clones, with 96% found just once. Sequencing was done on a sample of naive CD4+ T cells sorted from blood. All receptors derive from a woman aged 25 to 39 in good health. The CDR3 runs from the conserved cysteine through the conserved F or W. The listing skips clone size in some rows; elsewhere it reads once, few, many or a size class.

size: .
J: TRBJ1-5
V: TRBV7-2
CDR3: CASSLGGTVNQPQHF

size: .
J: TRBJ2-6
V: TRBV27
CDR3: CASSLYRVSGANVLTF

size: .
J: TRBJ2-2
V: TRBV2
CDR3: CASSENRNTGELFF

size: .
J: TRBJ1-3
V: TRBV7-2
CDR3: CASSNRHSPGNTIYF

size: .
J: TRBJ1-4
V: TRBV5-1
CDR3: CASSLVGSVGEKLFF

size: .
J: TRBJ1-1
V: TRBV19
CDR3: CASSMRALNTEAFF

size: .
J: TRBJ2-7
V: TRBV10-3
CDR3: CATAPGQGRVGGYEQYF

size: .
J: TRBJ1-2
V: TRBV28
CDR3: CASSGQGSYGYTF

size: once
J: TRBJ2-7
V: TRBV5-8
CDR3: CASSLVQGRPYEQYF

size: .
J: TRBJ1-5
V: TRBV7-2
CDR3: CASSFFYEGNQPQHF

size: few
J: TRBJ1-1
V: TRBV5-1
CDR3: CASSSETEAFF

size: once
J: TRBJ2-5
V: TRBV6-1
CDR3: CASSYKETQYF

size: .
J: TRBJ1-4
V: TRBV7-9
CDR3: CASSLSQTNEKLFF

size: .
J: TRBJ1-2
V: TRBV5-6
CDR3: CASSFLKGYGYTF

size: .
J: TRBJ1-5
V: TRBV7-9
CDR3: CASSLVGQSSGQRNQPQHF

size: .
J: TRBJ2-5
V: TRBV5-4
CDR3: CASSPSGGGQYF

size: .
J: TRBJ2-7
V: TRBV7-2
CDR3: CASSLWDRPNYEQYF

size: .
J: TRBJ2-7
V: TRBV28
CDR3: CASSPPDRGKHSEQYF

size: .
J: TRBJ2-6
V: TRBV10-3
CDR3: CATGRQVLSGANVLTF

size: .
J: TRBJ1-5
V: TRBV4-1
CDR3: CASSQVAGGMHQPQHF

size: .
J: .
V: TRBV5-4
CDR3: CASSSSPGAGGISYEQYF

size: .
J: TRBJ2-7
V: TRBV6-6
CDR3: CASSYSTGPLEQYF

size: .
J: TRBJ2-3
V: TRBV7-3
CDR3: CASSAGGGATDTQYF

size: .
J: TRBJ1-1
V: TRBV27
CDR3: CASRRQLNTEAFF

size: .
J: TRBJ2-7
V: TRBV7-2
CDR3: CASSLTEIVGYEQYF

size: .
J: TRBJ2-2
V: TRBV6-1
CDR3: CASSGARISGELFF

size: .
J: TRBJ2-3
V: TRBV15
CDR3: CATSRDSLAGGSTDTQYF

size: .
J: TRBJ2-1
V: TRBV29-1
CDR3: CSVRWRGRRPEQFF